This T cell receptor beta chain came from a study of blood T cell repertoires in COVID-19. Profiling relied on immunoSEQ multiplex PCR, and the TCRdb table lists in-frame clones only, not all of them. The sample holds fewer than 200,000 clones, 60% to 80% seen once. Trimming took 4 bases from V and 0 from J, leaving 9 bases between them. The germline V gene encodes CDR1 SQVTM and CDR2 ANQGSEA. This CDR3 is built from 14 residues. This TCR was sampled from a woman in her sixties or seventies with acute or convalescent COVID-19. The specimen sequenced was peripheral blood. The genes are TRBV29-1 and TRBJ2-2; no clear D. CDR3 nucleotide sequence: TGCAGCGTTGGAACACACGCGAACACCGGGGAGCTGTTTTTT. This gives the protein CSVGTHANTGELFF.